Listed below are T cell receptor beta chains from one sample, sequenced in a study of blood T cell repertoires in COVID-19. Using immunoSEQ multiplex PCR, the repertoire was profiled, and TCRdb retains in-frame clones only, with some absent. The repertoire holds under 300,000 clones, with 65% to 90% as singletons. Sequenced: peripheral blood. The receptors come from a woman of 80 years or more with active or convalescent COVID-19. Each CDR3 is given with its conserved first and last residue. D genes are given only for firm matches. The listing skips clone size in some rows; elsewhere it reads once, few, many or a size class.

j_call d_call clone_size v_call cdr3_aa cdr3_nt
TRBJ1-1 - - TRBV5-6 CASSLIMNTEAFF TGTGCCAGCAGCTTGATCATGAACACTGAAGCTTTCTTT
TRBJ2-1 TRBD1 - TRBV10-3 CAIRGDSYNEQFF TGTGCCATCAGGGGGGACAGCTACAATGAGCAGTTCTTC
TRBJ2-3 - once TRBV19 CASSIRLQSTDTQYF TGTGCCAGTAGTATACGACTACAGAGCACAGATACGCAGTATTTT
TRBJ2-7 - - TRBV27 CASSTPGSMGEQYF TGTGCCAGCAGTACCCCGGGGTCGATGGGCGAGCAGTACTTC
TRBJ2-1 TRBD2 - TRBV19 CASSILISGLGGNEQFF TGTGCCAGTAGTATATTGATTTCGGGACTAGGGGGCAATGAGCAGTTCTTC
TRBJ2-2 - - TRBV5-1 CASGSGGTKTGELFF TGCGCCAGCGGGTCCGGGGGAACGAAGACCGGGGAGCTGTTTTTT
TRBJ2-7 - - TRBV7-2 CASSLTRMNEQYF TGTGCCAGCAGCTTAACCAGGATGAACGAGCAGTACTTC
TRBJ2-5 - - TRBV28 CASSSPSQTWTQYF TGTGCCAGCAGTTCTCCCTCACAGACATGGACCCAGTACTTC
TRBJ1-1 - - TRBV3-1/TRBV3-2 CASSPQLGLTEAFF TGTGCCAGCAGCCCTCAATTGGGCCTCACTGAAGCTTTCTTT
TRBJ2-5 - - TRBV2 CASASRGTTQETQYF TGTGCCAGCGCTAGTAGGGGGACTACACAAGAGACCCAGTACTTC
TRBJ2-5 TRBD2 - TRBV29-1 CSVALTSGGAGETQYF TGCAGCGTTGCCCTGACTAGCGGGGGGGCAGGAGAGACCCAGTACTTC
TRBJ2-3 TRBD2 - TRBV19 CASSEQRGTLSTDTQYF TGTGCCAGTAGTGAACAGCGGGGGACCTTGAGCACAGATACGCAGTATTTT
TRBJ2-1 TRBD2 few TRBV9 CASSASGRGYNEQFF TGTGCCAGCAGCGCTAGCGGGAGGGGCTACAATGAGCAGTTCTTC
TRBJ2-7 TRBD2 few TRBV5-1 CASSGGLAGYEQYF TGCGCCAGCAGCGGGGGACTAGCGGGCTACGAGCAGTACTTC
TRBJ2-5 - - TRBV30 CAWRDSGTGIRTQYF TGTGCCTGGAGAGACTCAGGGACTGGTATCCGGACCCAGTACTTC
TRBJ1-1 TRBD1 - TRBV30 CAWRPKTGVAEAFF TGTGCCTGGAGGCCTAAGACAGGGGTTGCTGAAGCTTTCTTT
TRBJ2-3 TRBD2 - TRBV9 CASSVARSLAGVPNTDTQYF TGTGCCAGCAGCGTAGCTCGGAGTCTAGCGGGAGTGCCTAACACAGATACGCAGTATTTT
TRBJ1-2 TRBD1 - TRBV28 CASKEGTGLYYGYTF TGTGCCAGCAAGGAGGGGACAGGGTTATACTATGGCTACACCTTC
TRBJ1-2 - once TRBV28 CASSLFGGQRGYTF TGTGCCAGCAGTTTATTTGGGGGCCAGCGTGGCTACACCTTC
TRBJ1-1 - - TRBV6-5 CASSPPGSTEAFF TGTGCCAGCAGCCCCCCGGGAAGCACTGAAGCTTTCTTT
TRBJ2-7 TRBD1 - TRBV10-1 CASSETPGQSSYGQYF TGCGCCAGCAGTGAGACACCGGGACAGTCCTCCTACGGGCAGTACTTC
TRBJ2-1 - once TRBV5-6 CASSLDGNEQFF TGTGCCAGCAGCTTGGACGGCAATGAGCAGTTCTTC
TRBJ2-5 TRBD2 - TRBV3-1/TRBV3-2 CASSQGLAGVGETQYF TGTGCCAGCAGCCAGGGACTAGCGGGAGTGGGAGAGACCCAGTACTTC
TRBJ1-1 - - TRBV9 CASSTGTVNTEAFF TGTGCCAGCAGCACCGGGACTGTGAACACTGAAGCTTTCTTT
TRBJ2-3 TRBD1 - TRBV19 CASSIPGTATDTQYF TGTGCCAGTAGTATCCCTGGGACAGCCACAGATACGCAGTATTTT
TRBJ2-1 - few TRBV4-2 CASSQFFRSYESDEQFF TGTGCCAGCAGCCAATTTTTTCGGAGCTACGAATCGGATGAGCAGTTCTTC
TRBJ2-4 TRBD2 - TRBV5-1 CASSWTSGGPQNIQYF TGCGCCAGCAGCTGGACTAGCGGGGGGCCCCAGAACATTCAGTACTTC
TRBJ2-3 TRBD2 - TRBV27 CASSLLGGRSTDTQYF TGTGCCAGCAGTTTACTAGGCGGGAGAAGCACAGATACGCAGTATTTT
TRBJ2-1 TRBD2 - TRBV7-6 CASSFERETYNEQFF TGTGCCAGCAGCTTCGAGCGGGAGACCTACAATGAGCAGTTCTTC
TRBJ2-2 TRBD1 once TRBV2 CASSGQGGFGTGELFF TGTGCCAGCAGTGGACAGGGGGGATTCGGCACCGGGGAGCTGTTTTTT
TRBJ1-5 - - TRBV29-1 CSVGDNRGNQPQHF TGCAGCGTTGGAGACAACCGAGGCAATCAGCCCCAGCATTTT
TRBJ2-5 - - TRBV19 CASQRGYSSWETQYF TGTGCCAGTCAACGGGGTTATAGTTCCTGGGAGACCCAGTACTTC
TRBJ1-1 - - TRBV11-1 CASSPHAVNTEAFF TGTGCCAGCAGCCCCCATGCGGTCAACACTGAAGCTTTCTTT
TRBJ1-3 - once TRBV18 CASSPTGSYSGNTIYF TGTGCCAGCTCACCAACGGGATCTTACTCTGGAAACACCATATATTTT
TRBJ2-5 - - TRBV28 CASSLGRLETQYF TGTGCCAGCAGTTTGGGGAGGCTGGAGACCCAGTACTTC
TRBJ1-5 TRBD1 - TRBV15 CATRPPGTGNNQPQHF TGTGCCACCCGACCTCCCGGGACAGGGAACAATCAGCCCCAGCATTTT
TRBJ2-2 TRBD2 - TRBV6-6 CASVSGGITTGELFF TGTGCCAGCGTAAGCGGGGGGATTACCACCGGGGAGCTGTTTTTT
TRBJ1-2 - - TRBV5-1 CASSLDLQGYGYTF TGCGCCAGCAGCTTGGACCTTCAGGGCTATGGCTACACCTTC
TRBJ1-4 - once TRBV28 CASRPIPTGATNEKLFF TGTGCCAGCAGGCCCATACCGACAGGAGCAACTAATGAAAAACTGTTTTTT
TRBJ1-1 TRBD1 - TRBV5-1 CASSSPFLGSGGKTEAFF TGCGCCAGCAGCTCCCCCTTCCTCGGATCAGGGGGCAAGACTGAAGCTTTCTTT
TRBJ1-2 TRBD1 - TRBV10-2 CASSGRTGGNYGYTF TGCGCCAGCAGTGGCCGGACAGGGGGCAACTATGGCTACACCTTC